This T cell receptor beta chain is from a study of STAT5B mutations in CD4+ large granular lymphocyte leukemia. Study-level points and caveats: No patients shared main leukemic clonotypes, though 20% to 25% appeared at low frequency elsewhere.

Clones were read by immunoSEQ multiplex PCR, and TCRdb kept only the in-frame ones, dropping some. The top ten hold roughly 1.2% of the sample, which has tens of thousands of clones, about 82% seen once. With respect to this clone: Its antigen is not known.

The sequencing input was CD4+ T cells from blood buffy coats. This TCR came from a human donor in good health.

CDR3 protein: CASSFSTAGGADTQYF. CDR3 nucleotide sequence: TGCGCCAGCAGCTTTTCGACGGCGGGGGGGGCAGATACGCAGTATTTT. V gene TRBV5-1 combines with J gene TRBJ2-3, with 9 bases lining up with TRBD2. Losses at the gene ends were 2 bases for V and 4 bases for J; bases not matched to a gene: 8. The germline V gene has CDR1 SGHRS and CDR2 YFSETQ. The CDR3 spans 16 residues.